The 18 T cell receptor beta chains below all came from one sample that was sequenced in a study of cytomegalovirus exposure and HLA in healthy donors (dated by TCRdb to about 2017). Library creation used the immunoSEQ multiplex PCR assay. For the multiplex PCR, a mixture combining 60 forward primers for TCR Vbeta segments and 13 reverse primers for TCR Jbeta segments was used. Here the immuneACCESS table is served through TCRdb, limited to in-frame sequences with V and J called. Missing clones are a known gap in these copies; in checked studies unresolved V genes cover under half, and the rest lacks a known reason. The sample has 190,000 or so clones on record, 75% to 85% of them singletons. Under 0.75% of the sample lies in the top ten. What was sequenced was PBMCs. The receptors derive from a boy aged 10-17 years in good health and CMV-seronegative.

The genes are TRBV10-3 and TRBJ1-2; D perhaps matches TRBD1 (5 bases). Germline-derived CDR1 and CDR2 are ENHRY and SYGVKD. The CDR3 extends over 15 amino acids. Trimming removed 5 bases at V and 3 bases at J, with 16 bases between. The CDR3 nucleotides read TGTGCCATCAGTACCAAGGGGAATCCGTACTATGGCTACACCTTC. Protein: CAISTKGNPYYGYTF.

This clone was seen only once. The chain combines TRBV6-5 with TRBJ1-3; 7 nucleotides match TRBD1. Germline V lookup: CDR1 MNHEY, CDR2 SVGAGI. The CDR3 spans 16 residues. The junction had 8 bases not matched to a gene; V was cut back by 2 bases and J by 4 bases. The CDR3 here is CASSYKGAGNGNTIYF. The CDR3 DNA sequence: TGTGCCAGCAGTTACAAGGGGGCAGGGAACGGAAACACCATATATTTT.

The chain has TRBV30 and TRBJ2-3; 11 bases agree with TRBD2. The junction had 1 base not matched to a gene; V was cut back by 5 bases and J by 0 bases. CDR1 is GTSNPN and CDR2 is SVGIG in the germline V gene (reference sequence). This CDR3 contains 14 residues. The CDR3 region is CAWGLAGSTDTQYF. The CDR3 DNA is TGTGCCTGGGGACTAGCGGGTAGCACAGATACGCAGTATTTT.

This sequence joins TRBV10-3 and TRBJ2-3; 9 bases are a match to TRBD2. The CDR3 runs to 19 residues. Germline values: CDR1 ENHRY, CDR2 SYGVKD. Unmatched junction bases numbered 12, after V lost 0 bases and J lost 2 bases. As DNA, the CDR3 is TGTGCCATCAGTGAGTCGAAGACGGTAGCGGGGGATTACACAGATACGCAGTATTTT. This encodes CAISESKTVAGDYTDTQYF.

The chain carries TRBV5-6 and TRBJ1-4; a possible D gene is TRBD1 (6 bases). The V and J ends lost 2 bases and 0 bases respectively, with 14 bases between them. This CDR3 has 17 amino acids. Germline V gives CDR1 SGHDT, CDR2 YYEEEE. The CDR3 is CASSLIDRRATNEKLFF. In DNA, the CDR3 is TGTGCCAGCAGCTTAATCGACAGGCGAGCAACTAATGAAAAACTGTTTTTT.

This rearrangement joins TRBV29-1 to TRBJ2-7; the match to TRBD2 covers 11 bases. This CDR3 region has 16 residues. The germline CDR1 and CDR2 sequences are SQVTM and ANQGSEA. V lost 0 bases to trimming and J lost 4 bases; unmatched junction nucleotides: 8. CDR3 region: CSVEDPLAGGTYEQYF. The CDR3 DNA is TGCAGCGTTGAAGATCCCTTAGCGGGAGGGACGTACGAGCAGTACTTC.

The rearrangement joins TRBV11-3 to TRBJ2-1; TRBD2 might be the D (5 bases). Trimming cost V 5 bases and J 10 bases, with 18 bases left between them. Germline V lookup: CDR1 SGHNT, CDR2 YENEEA. The CDR3 consists of 14 residues. This CDR3 reads CASSLEWLWEEQFF. In DNA, the CDR3 is TGTGCCAGCAGCCTTGAATGGTTATGGGAGGAGCAGTTCTTC.

The V call is TRBV7-6, the J call TRBJ1-2; no reliable D call. CDR3 length: 13 residues. V dropped 5 bases and J dropped 4 bases, with 11 bases sitting between them. In germline, CDR1 is SGHVS, CDR2 FNYEAQ. The CDR3 protein is CASSSRGGYGYTF. The DNA for the CDR3 is TGTGCCAGCAGCAGTCGAGGCGGCTATGGCTACACCTTC. Together with reference TRBV7-6 and TRBJ1-2, the CDR3 gives the full variable domain: GAGVSQSPRYKVTKRGQDVALRCDPISGHVSLYWYRQALGQGPEFLTYFNYEAQQDKSGLPNDRFSAERPEGSISTLTIQRTEQRDSAMYRCASSSRGGYGYTFGSGTRLTVV.

This chain uses TRBV19 with TRBJ1-5; D might be TRBD1 (5 bases). V gave up 4 bases and J gave up 3 bases, with 10 bases separating them. CDR1 is LNHDA, CDR2 SQIVND, per germline (reference sequence). The CDR3 is 14 residues long. The CDR3 nucleotides are TGTGCCAGTAGTAAGGCAGGGATCAATCAGCCCCAGCATTTT. Its protein is CASSKAGINQPQHF.

The V and J genes are TRBV27 and TRBJ2-1; TRBD1 is a possible D gene (6 bases). The ends were cut back, 2 bases at V and 5 bases at J, with 16 bases in the middle. Per germline, CDR1 MNHEY and CDR2 SMNVEV (reference sequence). The CDR3 is 16 amino acids. This CDR3 reads CASSLLKRTAHNEQFF. The CDR3 DNA follows: TGTGCCAGCAGTTTACTCAAACGGACAGCGCACAATGAGCAGTTCTTC.

The chain uses TRBV4-3 and TRBJ2-1, with 7 bases that match TRBD2. Germline values: CDR1 LGHNA, CDR2 YSLEER. The V segment lost 4 bases and the J segment 0 bases; nucleotides outside the gene matches: 6. The CDR3 consists of 16 residues. The CDR3 DNA reads as TGCGCCAGCAGCCCTCAAGCGGGATTCTCCTACAATGAGCAGTTCTTC. Its translation: CASSPQAGFSYNEQFF.

This sequence joins TRBV6-5 and TRBJ2-3; 10 bases match TRBD1. The germline V gene encodes CDR1 MNHEY and CDR2 SVGAGI. The CDR3 extends over 15 amino acids. V dropped 5 bases and J dropped 4; count of bases not matched to a gene: 6. CDR3 coding DNA: TGTGCCAGCAGTCGCGGGACAGGGGTACCAGATACGCAGTATTTT. This codes for CASSRGTGVPDTQYF.

The chain joins TRBV5-4 to TRBJ1-4, with TRBD1 identical over 9 bases. Germline lookup yields CDR1 SGHNT and CDR2 YYREEE (reference sequence). This CDR3 is built from 16 residues. Germline trimming cut 4 bases from V and 8 bases from J; bases unmatched to any gene: 12. DNA of the CDR3: TGTGCCAGCAGCCTATACCGGACAGGGGAAAAGGAAAAACTGTTTTTT. This encodes CASSLYRTGEKEKLFF.

V gene TRBV5-4 combines with J gene TRBJ2-1, with 8 bases identical to TRBD1. The V gene's germline CDR1 is SGHNT and CDR2 YYREEE (reference sequence). The CDR3 extends over 14 amino acids. V was clipped by 4 bases and J by 8 bases; unmatched bases: 8. CDR3 in DNA: TGTGCCAGCAGCCCACAGGACAGGGTGGATGAGCAGTTCTTC. Its protein product is CASSPQDRVDEQFF.

This clone was found a few times. As DNA, the CDR3 is TGTGCCAGCATAAAGGGGGCGGTGAGGGAAAAACTGTTTTTT. Protein sequence: CASIKGAVREKLFF. The V gene is TRBV6-1, the J gene TRBJ1-4, with TRBD1 matching over 7 bases. V lost 7 bases and J lost 8; bases outside the gene matches: 10. This CDR3 region has 14 residues. Germline loops: CDR1 MNHNS, CDR2 SASEGT.

The chain has TRBV19 and TRBJ2-4; 9 bases are a match to TRBD1. Trimming cost V 6 bases and J 5 bases; bases outside gene matches: 11. Germline V gene data show CDR1 as LNHDA and CDR2 as SQIVND (reference sequence). The CDR3 totals 16 residues. The CDR3 bases are TGTGCCAGTAGCCTCTTGAAGGGACAGGGTGAAAACATTCAGTACTTC. Translated, it gives CASSLLKGQGENIQYF.

The V and J genes are TRBV7-3 and TRBJ2-1, with a tentative D call TRBD1 (6 bases). CDR3 length equals 15 residues. Germline lookup yields CDR1 SGHTA and CDR2 FQGTGA. The V end lost 1 base, the J end lost 8 bases, and 15 bases lay between the germline ends. The CDR3 sequence: CASSLNGWGLDEQFF. DNA of the CDR3: TGTGCCAGCAGCTTAAATGGATGGGGGCTGGATGAGCAGTTCTTC.

The chain employs TRBV9 and TRBJ2-3; D is perhaps TRBD1 (5 bases). The V and J ends lost 0 bases and 4 bases respectively, with 12 bases between them. This CDR3 is 15 amino acids long. Germline CDR1 reads SGDLS; CDR2 reads YYNGEE. The CDR3 is CASSVEAGNPDTQYF. The CDR3 bases are TGTGCCAGCAGCGTAGAGGCAGGGAACCCAGATACGCAGTATTTT.